The source of this T cell receptor beta chain is a study of blood T cell repertoires in COVID-19. Looking at the study overall: Donors in the United States, Italy and Spain gave samples during acute or convalescent COVID-19. Sample material is recorded as cDNA or gDNA derived from T cells, B-cell-depleted T cells, or PBMCs.

Source study methods: Reference gene primers were amplified, and this amplification served to estimate nucleated cell counts. Assay: immunoSEQ multiplex PCR; the TCRdb copy retains only in-frame clones and omits some. V and J calls and clone size are given by that table; D and trimming were obtained from the DNA. The table shows some 120,000 clones, with about 84% occurring only once. The CDR3 runs to 11 residues. V was clipped by 6 bases and J by 8 bases, with 10 bases between them. The genes are TRBV12-3 or TRBV12-4 and TRBJ1-2; possible D gene TRBD1, 6 bases. The sequence was collected from a woman aged 55 to 70 with acute or convalescent COVID-19. Material: peripheral blood. In nucleotides, the CDR3 is TGTGCCAGCAGCATCAGGGGCGGCTACACCTTC. It translates to CASSIRGGYTF.